A single sample gave rise to the 23 T cell receptor beta chains below, sequenced in a study of cytomegalovirus exposure and HLA in healthy donors. PCR used 60 Vbeta primers and 13 Jbeta primers. Clones were read by immunoSEQ multiplex PCR, and TCRdb kept only the in-frame ones, dropping some. The repertoire includes about 160,000 clones, around 80% of them detected once, and 6% to 9% sits in the top ten. The sequenced material came from PBMCs. The receptors here all came from a woman aged 30 to 39 in good health and CMV-seropositive.

CDR3 in amino acids: CASSLGDSAEAFF. In nucleotides, the CDR3 is TGTGCCAGCAGCTTAGGGGACAGCGCTGAAGCTTTCTTT. The rearrangement uses TRBV7-9 and TRBJ1-1, with 7 bases lining up with TRBD1. Trimming removed 1 base from V and 6 bases from J; junction bases left unmatched: 2. This CDR3 has 13 residues. CDR1 is SEHNR and CDR2 is FQNEAQ in the germline V gene (reference sequence).

The V and J genes are TRBV2 and TRBJ2-4; TRBD1 agrees at 7 bases. Trimming at V came to 7 bases and at J to 6 bases, leaving 6 bases not matched to a gene. Germline V CDR1 and CDR2: SNHLY, FYNNEI. The CDR3 consists of 13 residues. This CDR3 reads CASKTSGGNIQYF. The CDR3, as DNA: TGTGCCAGCAAAACCTCAGGGGGAAACATTCAGTACTTC.

The CDR3: CASSAGGLNIQYF. Written as DNA, the CDR3 is TGTGCCAGCAGCGCCGGGGGGCTGAACATTCAGTACTTC. The rearrangement links TRBV11-1 to TRBJ2-4, with TRBD2 as a possible D gene (7 bases). Germline V CDR1 and CDR2: SGHAT, FQDESV (reference sequence). Trimming took 5 bases from V and 7 from J, leaving 12 bases between them. The CDR3 is 13 residues long.

This chain connects TRBV14 to TRBJ2-3; 11 bases align to TRBD2. V shed 4 bases and J 3 bases; nucleotides not matched to a gene: 6. Germline V gene data show CDR1 as SGHDN and CDR2 as FVKESK. The CDR3 is made up of 16 amino acids. The CDR3 sequence: CASSRISGGATDTQYF. The DNA for the CDR3 is TGTGCCAGCAGCCGGATTAGCGGGGGGGCGACAGATACGCAGTATTTT.

The CDR3 DNA reads as TGTGCCAGCAGCCCTCGACTAGCGAACACCGGGGAGCTGTTTTTT. Translating gives CASSPRLANTGELFF. This sequence joins TRBV7-2 and TRBJ2-2; the D gene is possibly TRBD2 (6 bases). Trimming left V 5 bases short and J 0 bases short, with 10 bases between. Per germline, CDR1 SGHTA and CDR2 FQGNSA. The CDR3 is made up of 15 amino acids.

The chain couples TRBV27 to TRBJ1-2; 7 bases agree with TRBD1. In germline, CDR1 is MNHEY, CDR2 SMNVEV (reference sequence). This CDR3 comprises 14 residues. The junction had 9 bases not matched to a gene; V was cut back by 5 bases and J by 6 bases. In DNA form, the CDR3 reads TGTGCCAGCAGTACAGGGGTCGCGAGAGATGGCTACACCTTC. Translating it yields CASSTGVARDGYTF.

The chain couples TRBV11-3 to TRBJ2-1, with 11 bases aligning to TRBD1. The length of the CDR3 is 15 residues. The germline gives CDR1 SGHNT, CDR2 YENEEA. Trimming removed 0 bases from V and 15 bases from J; junction bases left unmatched: 10. The CDR3 sequence is CASSLDWRGQGGLFF. In DNA, the CDR3 is TGTGCCAGCAGCTTAGATTGGAGGGGACAGGGGGGCCTGTTCTTC.

This clone was seen a few times. J is TRBJ1-2 and V is TRBV6-1; D ambiguous. The CDR3 length is 12 residues. Trimming pared 6 bases from V and 5 bases from J, leaving 10 bases between. The germline CDR1 and CDR2 sequences are MNHNS and SASEGT. CDR3 DNA sequence: TGTGCCAGCAGCAGCCCAGGTTATGGCTACACCTTC. It specifies CASSSPGYGYTF.

V is TRBV14 and J is TRBJ2-5; maybe TRBD2 (5 bases). Trimming removed 1 base at V and 5 bases at J, with 11 bases between. Looked up from germline, CDR1 is SGHDN and CDR2 is FVKESK. The CDR3 is 14 residues long. The CDR3 loop reads CASSQAEGYETQYF. The CDR3 DNA sequence: TGTGCCAGCAGCCAAGCCGAGGGCTACGAGACCCAGTACTTC.

J is TRBJ1-6 and V is TRBV5-1, with a tentative D call TRBD1 (6 bases). The CDR3 runs to 15 residues. V dropped 2 bases and J dropped 7 bases, with 13 bases sitting between them. Germline lookup yields CDR1 SGHRS and CDR2 YFSETQ. CDR3 DNA sequence: TGCGCCAGCAGCTTCTGGACAGCCGAGAATTCACCCCTCCACTTT. Protein: CASSFWTAENSPLHF. Complete variable domain (other parts from reference TRBV5-1 and TRBJ1-6): KAGVTQTPRYLIKTRGQQVTLSCSPISGHRSVSWYQQTPGQGLQFLFEYFSETQRNKGNFPGRFSGRQFSNSRSEMNVSTLELGDSALYLCASSFWTAENSPLHFGNGTRLTVT.

This clone has just a few counts. The chain has TRBV6-6 and TRBJ1-6; D is perhaps TRBD1 (6 bases). CDR1 MNHNY and CDR2 SVGAGI come from the germline V gene (reference sequence). V shed 1 base and J shed 7 bases, with 11 bases lying between them. The CDR3 is made up of 15 amino acids. CDR3 loop: CASSYYGQKNSPLHF. The CDR3 DNA reads as TGTGCCAGCAGTTACTATGGACAGAAGAATTCACCCCTCCACTTT.

V usage is TRBV2 and J usage is TRBJ2-3; 8 nucleotides agree with TRBD1. Germline CDR1 is SNHLY and CDR2 is FYNNEI. The CDR3 runs to 15 residues. With V trimmed by 5 bases and J by 4 bases, 8 bases remained unmatched. The CDR3 reads CASSRNRGVADTQYF. Written as DNA, the CDR3 is TGTGCCAGCAGTCGCAACAGGGGGGTAGCAGATACGCAGTATTTT.

This clone has only one observation. V usage is TRBV11-2 and J usage is TRBJ2-5; TRBD1 matches 8 bases. There are 13 residues in the CDR3. Germline V gene sequence: CDR1 SGHAT, CDR2 FQNNGV. Trimming at V came to 5 bases and at J to 5 bases, leaving 4 bases not matched to a gene. In nucleotides, the CDR3 is TGTGCCAGCAGCCGGACAGGGATGGAGACCCAGTACTTC. Translating it yields CASSRTGMETQYF.

The rearrangement uses TRBV7-2 and TRBJ2-1, with 8 bases lining up with TRBD1. CDR3 size: 17 residues. Trimming removed 2 bases from V and 9 bases from J; junction bases left unmatched: 15. Germline CDR1 is SGHTA and CDR2 is FQGNSA. The CDR3, as DNA: TGTGCCAGCAGCTTACACGCCAATCTAGGACAGGGAGTTGAGCAGTTCTTC. It yields the protein CASSLHANLGQGVEQFF.

V and J are TRBV7-6 and TRBJ1-1; D is perhaps TRBD1 (6 bases). Germline values: CDR1 SGHVS, CDR2 FNYEAQ. Trimming took off 5 bases at V and 1 base at J, with 8 bases between the two ends. The CDR3 loop spans 13 amino acids. CDR3 DNA: TGTGCCAGCAGCATGGGACAGAACACTGAAGCTTTCTTT. Translated, it gives CASSMGQNTEAFF.

The genes are TRBV5-1 and TRBJ1-2, with a weak D call TRBD1 (5 bases). V lost 0 bases to trimming and J lost 5 bases, with 14 bases between them. Looked up from germline, CDR1 is SGHRS and CDR2 is YFSETQ. The CDR3 is made up of 15 amino acids. CDR3 residues: CASSLAGGGRYGYTF. CDR3 nucleotides: TGCGCCAGCAGCTTGGCCGGGGGGGGTCGTTATGGCTACACCTTC.

The chain has TRBV5-6 and TRBJ2-3; 10 positions agree with TRBD2. Germline CDR1 is SGHDT and CDR2 is YYEEEE. V was clipped by 6 bases and J by 2 bases; unmatched bases: 6. The CDR3 runs 15 residues. This CDR3 reads CASIIAGGFTDTQYF. CDR3 nucleotides: TGTGCCAGCATCATAGCGGGGGGATTCACAGATACGCAGTATTTT.

This clone was picked up one time. The chain has TRBV4-2 and TRBJ1-1; D might be TRBD1 (6 bases). The CDR3 is 19 residues long. With 0 bases removed from V and 0 bases from J, the gap between germline ends came to 20 bases. The germline CDR1 and CDR2 sequences are LGHNA and YNFKEQ. The CDR3 DNA sequence: TGTGCCAGCAGCCAAGAGAGTCAGGGGCAGTTCTTCATGAACACTGAAGCTTTCTTT. This translates into CASSQESQGQFFMNTEAFF.

This chain links TRBV18 with TRBJ2-5; perhaps TRBD1 as D (5 bases). Per the germline V gene, CDR1 is KGHSH and CDR2 is LQKENI. V was trimmed by 3 bases and J by 5 bases, leaving 16 bases between them. The length of the CDR3 is 15 residues. The CDR3 DNA sequence: TGTGCCAGCTCACCGGCGGACATGGTGGAGGAGACCCAGTACTTC. Its translation is CASSPADMVEETQYF.

The CDR3 DNA sequence: TGTGCCAGCACCCGGCCGGGACTAGCGGGCAATGAGCAGTTCTTC. This gives the protein CASTRPGLAGNEQFF. This chain links TRBV11-2 with TRBJ2-1; TRBD2 matches 12 bases. The CDR3 covers 15 residues. Looked up from germline, CDR1 is SGHAT and CDR2 is FQNNGV. V was pared by 7 bases and J by 6 bases, with 7 bases of the junction left unmatched.

The chain carries TRBV2 and TRBJ2-5; tentative D call: TRBD2 (6 bases). Germline V gives CDR1 SNHLY, CDR2 FYNNEI. With 5 bases removed from V and 0 bases from J, the gap between germline ends came to 16 bases. There are 16 residues in the CDR3. CDR3 sequence reads: CASSHGTGSYQETQYF. The DNA of the CDR3 is TGTGCCAGCAGTCACGGGACTGGATCGTACCAAGAGACCCAGTACTTC.

This chain uses TRBV11-1 with TRBJ2-3; 7 nucleotides line up with TRBD1. CDR1 SGHAT and CDR2 FQDESV come from the germline V gene (reference sequence). The CDR3 sequence is 18 residues long. J was trimmed by 6 bases and V by 5 bases; bases with no gene match: 20. The CDR3 here is CASSPKPSGQVGHDTQYF. In DNA form, the CDR3 reads TGTGCCAGCAGCCCGAAACCCTCCGGACAGGTGGGGCATGATACGCAGTATTTT.

This chain links TRBV9 with TRBJ2-3, with 9 bases fitting TRBD1. The germline gives CDR1 SGDLS, CDR2 YYNGEE. Germline trimming cut 4 bases from V and 9 bases from J; bases unmatched to any gene: 12. CDR3 size: 15 residues. The CDR3 protein is CASSPTGTGPSTQYF. The CDR3 region has the DNA TGTGCCAGCAGCCCAACCGGGACAGGGCCATCGACGCAGTATTTT. The full variable domain, its missing parts supplied by reference TRBV9 and TRBJ2-3, is DSGVTQTPKHLITATGQRVTLRCSPRSGDLSVYWYQQSLDQGLQFLIQYYNGEERAKGNILERFSAQQFPDLHSELNLSSLELGDSALYFCASSPTGTGPSTQYFGPGTRLTVL.